The 25 T cell receptor beta chains below all came from one sample that was sequenced in a study of cytomegalovirus exposure and HLA in healthy donors. The PCR contained 60 Vbeta and 13 Jbeta primers. Measured with immunoSEQ multiplex PCR; TCRdb has only the in-frame clones, and not every one. Here the sample spans around 150,000 clones, 68% being singletons. Sequencing was carried out using PBMCs. Receptors were obtained from a man aged 25 to 40 in good health and CMV-seropositive.

This sequence joins TRBV5-1 and TRBJ1-1; TRBD1 aligns across 9 bases. Germline V gives CDR1 SGHRS, CDR2 YFSETQ. The CDR3 has 16 amino acids. Unmatched junction bases numbered 7, after V lost 4 bases and J lost 0 bases. Here the CDR3 reads CASSNRDRVVNTEAFF. The CDR3 DNA sequence: TGCGCCAGCAGCAACCGGGACAGGGTAGTGAACACTGAAGCTTTCTTT.

The J gene is TRBJ2-7, the V gene TRBV5-1, with 12 bases fitting TRBD2. Germline CDR1 SGHRS, CDR2 YFSETQ. The CDR3 consists of 15 residues. Unmatched junction bases numbered 6, after V lost 4 bases and J lost 4 bases. The CDR3 is CASSLAGGLLYEQYF. CDR3 DNA: TGCGCCAGCAGCCTAGCGGGAGGGCTTTTATACGAGCAGTACTTC. Using reference TRBV5-1 and TRBJ2-7 for the parts outside the CDR3, the full variable domain is KAGVTQTPRYLIKTRGQQVTLSCSPISGHRSVSWYQQTPGQGLQFLFEYFSETQRNKGNFPGRFSGRQFSNSRSEMNVSTLELGDSALYLCASSLAGGLLYEQYFGPGTRLTVT.

V is TRBV30 and J is TRBJ1-4; a weak D match, TRBD1 (5 bases). The germline V gene has CDR1 GTSNPN and CDR2 SVGIG (reference sequence). CDR3 length equals 16 residues. V dropped 1 base and J dropped 0 bases, with 12 bases sitting between them. CDR3 amino acids: CAWSEGAASTNEKLFF. In nucleotides, the CDR3 is TGTGCCTGGAGTGAAGGGGCAGCCTCAACTAATGAAAAACTGTTTTTT.

V gene TRBV6-1 combines with J gene TRBJ1-4; D not certain. Per germline, CDR1 MNHNS and CDR2 SASEGT. V lost 0 bases to trimming and J lost 6 bases, with 5 bases between them. The CDR3 loop spans 13 amino acids. CDR3 sequence (DNA): TGTGCCAGCAGTGAAGCGCGCTATGAAAAACTGTTTTTT. Its translation is CASSEARYEKLFF.

CDR3 amino acids: CASSQEQGAGYTF. The CDR3 DNA follows: TGCGCCAGCAGCCAAGAACAGGGGGCTGGCTACACCTTC. The chain combines TRBV4-1 with TRBJ1-2, with TRBD1 identical over 9 bases. CDR3 size: 13 residues. Germline V lookup: CDR1 MGHRA, CDR2 YSYEKL. The V gene end was trimmed by 0 bases and the J gene end by 7 bases; junction bases not matched to a gene: 0.

This clone was seen a few times. This chain connects TRBV6-1 to TRBJ2-2, with 8 bases aligning to TRBD2. The CDR3 spans 16 residues. Looked up from germline, CDR1 is MNHNS and CDR2 is SASEGT. The J segment lost 3 bases and the V segment lost 4 bases, leaving 7 bases of the junction unmatched. The chain's CDR3 is CASSVLTSDDTGELFF. The CDR3 nucleotides are TGTGCCAGCAGTGTCCTGACTAGCGATGACACCGGGGAGCTGTTTTTT.

This clone was observed a few times. This chain uses TRBV10-2 with TRBJ2-3; 11 positions agree with TRBD2. The CDR3 sequence is 16 residues long. In germline, CDR1 is WSHSY, CDR2 SAAADI. V gave up 1 base and J gave up 2 bases; unmatched junction bases: 2. CDR3 residues: CASSEWGLAVTDTQYF. In nucleotides, the CDR3 is TGCGCCAGCAGTGAGTGGGGACTAGCGGTCACAGATACGCAGTATTTT.

This chain connects TRBV7-2 to TRBJ1-5; tentatively, D is TRBD1 (5 bases). Germline V gene lookup returns CDR1 SGHTA and CDR2 FQGNSA. The CDR3 contains 14 residues. Trimming stripped 2 bases from V and 5 bases from J, with 10 bases between. The CDR3: CASSLTWGDQPQHF. As DNA, the CDR3 is TGTGCCAGCAGCTTAACCTGGGGGGATCAGCCCCAGCATTTT.

This chain uses TRBV19 with TRBJ1-5; D perhaps matches TRBD1 (5 bases). The germline V and J ends were trimmed by 5 bases and 3 bases, with 11 bases remaining between them. CDR1 LNHDA and CDR2 SQIVND come from the germline V gene (reference sequence). The CDR3 is 14 amino acids. CDR3 sequence reads: CASSLTGDNQPQHF. CDR3 bases: TGTGCCAGTAGTTTAACAGGAGACAATCAGCCCCAGCATTTT.

The rearrangement joins TRBV28 to TRBJ1-1, with TRBD1 identical over 9 bases. Germline assignment: CDR1 MDHEN and CDR2 SYDVKM. CDR3 size: 14 residues. The J segment lost 5 bases and the V segment lost 5 bases, leaving 6 bases of the junction unmatched. CDR3 bases: TGTGCCAGCAGTACCCCCGACAGGGGGACTGAAGCTTTCTTT. This sequence encodes CASSTPDRGTEAFF.

J is TRBJ1-6 and V is TRBV30; the D is unclear. With 1 base removed from V and 15 bases from J, the gap between germline ends came to 10 bases. CDR3 length: 11 amino acids. Per the germline V gene, CDR1 is GTSNPN and CDR2 is SVGIG (reference sequence). CDR3 in DNA: TGTGCCTGGAGTGCCAATTTGCGCCTCCACTTT. Protein sequence: CAWSANLRLHF.

This chain uses TRBV18 with TRBJ2-7, with D uncertain. Germline lookup yields CDR1 KGHSH and CDR2 LQKENI. With 0 bases removed from V and 0 bases from J, the gap between germline ends came to 6 bases. This CDR3 is 14 amino acids long. CDR3 bases: TGTGCCAGCTCACCACCATCTAGCTCCTACGAGCAGTACTTC. It encodes CASSPPSSSYEQYF.

This clone has just a few counts. The rearrangement uses TRBV10-3 and TRBJ1-2; a possible D gene is TRBD1 (5 bases). The germline gives CDR1 ENHRY, CDR2 SYGVKD. Trimming shortened V by 6 bases and J by 7 bases, and 12 bases separated the two germline ends. The CDR3 loop spans 12 amino acids. The CDR3 here is CAIRDKGPGYTF. CDR3 nucleotide sequence: TGTGCCATCAGGGACAAGGGGCCTGGCTACACCTTC.

The V call is TRBV10-1, the J call TRBJ2-3; TRBD2 aligns across 8 bases. This CDR3 comprises 12 residues. Trimming removed 4 bases from V and 9 bases from J; junction bases left unmatched: 3. From germline, CDR1 is WNHNN and CDR2 SYGVQD (reference sequence). The CDR3 sequence is CASSASGRTQYF. CDR3 DNA sequence: TGCGCCAGCAGTGCCAGCGGGAGAACGCAGTATTTT.

The V and J genes are TRBV5-8 and TRBJ1-5; possibly TRBD1 for D (5 bases). The CDR3 contains 16 residues. V was shortened by 7 bases and J by 5 bases, with 22 bases between the two germline ends. CDR1 and CDR2 from the germline V gene are SGHTS and YDEGEE. CDR3 protein: CASFLPRGYSHQPQHF. The CDR3 DNA follows: TGTGCCAGCTTCTTACCCCGGGGGTATTCGCATCAGCCCCAGCATTTT.

This clone was picked up a small number of times. This chain uses TRBV13 with TRBJ2-7; TRBD2 aligns across 9 bases. This CDR3 has 15 amino acids. Losses at the gene ends were 2 bases for V and 7 bases for J; bases not matched to a gene: 9. Germline CDR1 and CDR2: PRHDT and FYEKMQ (reference sequence). The CDR3 DNA is TGTGCCAGCAGCTTATTATATAGCGGGAGCGGGGAGCAGTACTTC. This sequence encodes CASSLLYSGSGEQYF.

The chain links TRBV6-1 to TRBJ2-5; D gene unclear. In germline, CDR1 is MNHNS, CDR2 SASEGT. This CDR3 comprises 14 residues. The V end was cut by 2 bases, the J end by 5 bases, with 12 bases between. The CDR3, as DNA: TGTGCCAGCAGTGAATGGCCGGGTGAGGAGACCCAGTACTTC. Translation gives CASSEWPGEETQYF.

The V gene is TRBV13, the J gene TRBJ2-7; 8 nucleotides align to TRBD2. The CDR3 is made up of 14 amino acids. The germline V gene encodes CDR1 PRHDT and CDR2 FYEKMQ (reference sequence). The V gene end was trimmed by 2 bases and the J gene end by 7 bases; junction bases not matched to a gene: 7. CDR3 sequence reads: CASSLRREAVEQYF. CDR3 nucleotides: TGTGCCAGCAGCTTACGGCGGGAGGCAGTGGAGCAGTACTTC.

On this clone: Relative to the germline gene, one junction end is altered; a read error may explain this. This sequence joins TRBV7-9 and TRBJ2-1; the match to TRBD2 covers 14 bases. Germline V CDR1 and CDR2: SEHNR, FQNEAQ (reference sequence). This CDR3 has 19 residues. The CDR3 DNA reads TGTTCCAGCAGCTCTGAAAAGACTAGCGGGAGGGCCGGGTTCTATGAGCAGTTCTTC. Protein sequence: CSSSSEKTSGRAGFYEQFF. Complete variable domain (other parts from reference TRBV7-9 and TRBJ2-1): DTGVSQNPRHKITKRGQNVTFRCDPISEHNRLYWYRQTLGQGPEFLTYFQNEAQLEKSRLLSDRFSAERPKGSFSTLEIQRTEQGDSAMYLCSSSSEKTSGRAGFYEQFFGPGTRLTVL.

This clone was counted a few times. V is TRBV7-9 and J is TRBJ2-7; 12 bases are shared with TRBD2. The CDR3 is 16 residues long. The ends lost 5 bases at V and 6 bases at J; junction bases unmatched: 11. Germline V CDR1 and CDR2: SEHNR, FQNEAQ (reference sequence). CDR3 protein: CASSQTSGRFSCEQYF. In nucleotides, the CDR3 is TGTGCCAGCAGCCAGACTAGCGGGAGATTTAGTTGCGAGCAGTACTTC. The full variable domain, with the rest looked up from reference TRBV7-9 and TRBJ2-7, is DTGVSQNPRHKITKRGQNVTFRCDPISEHNRLYWYRQTLGQGPEFLTYFQNEAQLEKSRLLSDRFSAERPKGSFSTLEIQRTEQGDSAMYLCASSQTSGRFSCEQYFGPGTRLTVT.

This clone was detected once. The junction does not match germline at one end; this may be a read error. In the same sample, other DNA sequences code for this CDR3. This chain uses TRBV11-2 with TRBJ1-1; perhaps TRBD1 as D (5 bases). The CDR3 is 13 amino acids. Germline CDR1 SGHAT, CDR2 FQNNGV. CDR3 sequence (DNA): TGCGCCAGCAAGACAGACTTGAACACTGAAGCTTTCTTT. Translating gives CASKTDLNTEAFF.

Worth noting for this clone: One junction end does not reproduce the germline sequence, and a read error may be involved. The chain links TRBV27 to TRBJ2-7; the D gene is possibly TRBD1 (6 bases). CDR1 and CDR2 (germline): MNHEY, SMNVEV (reference sequence). The CDR3 covers 13 residues. CDR3 protein: CASSRDTQGRPHF. The CDR3 nucleotides read TGTGCCAGCAGCCGCGACACACAGGGCAGGCCGCACTTC.

This clone occurred a few times. The rearrangement uses TRBV2 and TRBJ2-3; a weak D match, TRBD2 (5 bases). Deletions cut 3 bases from V and 2 bases from J, with 12 bases between. CDR1 and CDR2 from the germline V gene are SNHLY and FYNNEI. This CDR3 spans 15 amino acids. CDR3 residues: CASSEVGELTDTQYF. DNA of the CDR3: TGTGCCAGCAGTGAGGTGGGAGAACTCACAGATACGCAGTATTTT.

The chain carries TRBV7-2 and TRBJ1-4, with D possibly TRBD1 on 6 matching bases. CDR3 length: 13 amino acids. V was cut by 5 bases and J by 6 bases, with 10 bases left in between. Germline V CDR1 and CDR2: SGHTA, FQGNSA. The CDR3 is CASSRTEDEKLFF. In DNA, the CDR3 is TGTGCCAGCAGCCGGACAGAAGATGAAAAACTGTTTTTT. Full variable domain (rest looked up from reference TRBV7-2 and TRBJ1-4): GAGVSQSPSNKVTEKGKDVELRCDPISGHTALYWYRQSLGQGLEFLIYFQGNSAPDKSGLPSDRFSAERTGGSVSTLTIQRTQQEDSAVYLCASSRTEDEKLFFGSGTQLSVL.

The V call is TRBV10-1, the J call TRBJ2-3, with unresolved D. Trimming removed 6 bases from V and 0 bases from J, with 7 bases in between. CDR3 length: 13 residues. Germline V gene lookup returns CDR1 WNHNN and CDR2 SYGVQD (reference sequence). CDR3 bases: TGCGCCAGCAGCTTTGCGAGCACAGATACGCAGTATTTT. It codes for CASSFASTDTQYF.